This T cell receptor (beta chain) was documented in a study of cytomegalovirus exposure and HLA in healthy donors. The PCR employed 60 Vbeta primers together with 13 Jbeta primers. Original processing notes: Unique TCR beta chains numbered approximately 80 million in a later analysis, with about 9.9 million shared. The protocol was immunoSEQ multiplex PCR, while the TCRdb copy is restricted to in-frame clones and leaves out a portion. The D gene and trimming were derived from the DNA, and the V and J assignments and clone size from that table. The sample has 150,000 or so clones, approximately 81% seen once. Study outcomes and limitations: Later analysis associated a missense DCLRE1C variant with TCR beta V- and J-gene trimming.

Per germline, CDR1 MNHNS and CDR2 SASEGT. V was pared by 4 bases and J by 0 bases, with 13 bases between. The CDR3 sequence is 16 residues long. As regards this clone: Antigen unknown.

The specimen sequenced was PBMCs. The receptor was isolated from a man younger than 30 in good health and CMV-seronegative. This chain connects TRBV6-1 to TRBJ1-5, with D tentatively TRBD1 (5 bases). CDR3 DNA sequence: TGTGCCAGCAGTGCTCGGGGGGGGAATAGCAATCAGCCCCAGCATTTT. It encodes CASSARGGNSNQPQHF.